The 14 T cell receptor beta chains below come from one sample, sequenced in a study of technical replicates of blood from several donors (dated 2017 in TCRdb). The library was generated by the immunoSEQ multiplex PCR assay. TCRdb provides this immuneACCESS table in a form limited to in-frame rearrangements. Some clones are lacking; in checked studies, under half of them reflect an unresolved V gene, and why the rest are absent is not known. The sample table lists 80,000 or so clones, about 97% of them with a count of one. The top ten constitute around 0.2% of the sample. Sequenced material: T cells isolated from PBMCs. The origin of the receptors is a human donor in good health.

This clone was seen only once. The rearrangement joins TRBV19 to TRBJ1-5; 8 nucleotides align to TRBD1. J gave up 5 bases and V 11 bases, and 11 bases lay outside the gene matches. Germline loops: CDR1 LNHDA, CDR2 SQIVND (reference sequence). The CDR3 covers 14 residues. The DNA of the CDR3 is TGTGCCTCCCAGGACAGGGTATCAGATCAGCCCCAGCATTTT. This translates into CASQDRVSDQPQHF.

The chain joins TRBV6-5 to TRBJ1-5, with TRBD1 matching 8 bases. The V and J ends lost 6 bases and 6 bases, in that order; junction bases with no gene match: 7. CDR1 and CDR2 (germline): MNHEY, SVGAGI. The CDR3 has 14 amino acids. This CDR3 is CASRPTGGGQPQHF. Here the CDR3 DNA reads TGTGCCAGCAGGCCTACAGGGGGGGGTCAGCCCCAGCATTTT.

The DNA for the CDR3 is TGTGCCAGCAGACGCAACGGGGGGAACACTGAAGCTTTCTTT. It specifies CASRRNGGNTEAFF. This sequence joins TRBV6-5 and TRBJ1-1; the D gene is possibly TRBD1 (5 bases). Trimming took off 6 bases at V and 1 base at J, with 12 bases between the two ends. Germline values: CDR1 MNHEY, CDR2 SVGAGI. The length of the CDR3 is 14 residues.

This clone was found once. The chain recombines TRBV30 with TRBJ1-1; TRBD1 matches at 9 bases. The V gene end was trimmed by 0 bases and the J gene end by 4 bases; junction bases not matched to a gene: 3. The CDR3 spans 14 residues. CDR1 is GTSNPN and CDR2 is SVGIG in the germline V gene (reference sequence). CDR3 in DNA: TGTGCCTGGAGTGTTTTGGACAGGGGCACTGAAGCTTTCTTT. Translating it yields CAWSVLDRGTEAFF.

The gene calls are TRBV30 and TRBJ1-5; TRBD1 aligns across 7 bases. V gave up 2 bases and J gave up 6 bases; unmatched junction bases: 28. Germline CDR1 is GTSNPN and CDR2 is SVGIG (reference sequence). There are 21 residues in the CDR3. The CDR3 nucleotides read TGTGCCTGGAGTTTACGGGGAAGGGGGCCTCGATGGGAGGCAATCGTTCAGCCCCAGCATTTT. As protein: CAWSLRGRGPRWEAIVQPQHF.

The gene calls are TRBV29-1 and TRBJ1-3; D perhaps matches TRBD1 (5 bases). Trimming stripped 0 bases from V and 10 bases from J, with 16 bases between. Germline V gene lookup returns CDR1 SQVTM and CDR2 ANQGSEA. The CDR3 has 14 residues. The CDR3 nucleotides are TGCAGCGTTGAAGAGGTCCAGGGTTTGAAAACCATATATTTT. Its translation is CSVEEVQGLKTIYF.

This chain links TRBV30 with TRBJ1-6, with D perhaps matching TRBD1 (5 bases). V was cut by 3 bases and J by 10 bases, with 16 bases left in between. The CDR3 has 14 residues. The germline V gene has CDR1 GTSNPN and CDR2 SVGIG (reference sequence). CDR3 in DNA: TGTGCCTGGAGCCCTCTGGGGGGGGGATCACCCCTCCACTTT. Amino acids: CAWSPLGGGSPLHF.

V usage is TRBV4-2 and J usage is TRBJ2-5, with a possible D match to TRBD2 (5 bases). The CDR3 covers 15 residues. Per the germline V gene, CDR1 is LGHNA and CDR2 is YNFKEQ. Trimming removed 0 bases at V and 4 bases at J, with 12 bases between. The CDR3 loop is CASSQDSLARETQYF. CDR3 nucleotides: TGTGCCAGCAGCCAAGACTCCCTAGCAAGAGAGACCCAGTACTTC.

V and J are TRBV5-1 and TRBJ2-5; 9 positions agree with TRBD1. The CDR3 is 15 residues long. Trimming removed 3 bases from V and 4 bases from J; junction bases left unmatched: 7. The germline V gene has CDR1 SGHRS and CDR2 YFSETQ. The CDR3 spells CASSSQQGASETQYF. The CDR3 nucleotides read TGCGCCAGCAGCTCCCAACAGGGGGCCTCAGAGACCCAGTACTTC.

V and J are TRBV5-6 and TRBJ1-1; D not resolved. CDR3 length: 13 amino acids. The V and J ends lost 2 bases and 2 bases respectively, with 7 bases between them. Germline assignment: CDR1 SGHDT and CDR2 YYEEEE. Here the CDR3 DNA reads TGTGCCAGCAGCTTCCCCCCAAACACTGAAGCTTTCTTT. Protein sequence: CASSFPPNTEAFF.

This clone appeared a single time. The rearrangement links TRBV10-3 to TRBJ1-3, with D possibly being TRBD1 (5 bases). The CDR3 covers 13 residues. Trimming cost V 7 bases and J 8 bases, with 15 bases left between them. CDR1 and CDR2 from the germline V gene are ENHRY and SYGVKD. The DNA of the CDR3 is TGTGCCATCAAAGAGCCAGGGTGGGACACCATATATTTT. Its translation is CAIKEPGWDTIYF.

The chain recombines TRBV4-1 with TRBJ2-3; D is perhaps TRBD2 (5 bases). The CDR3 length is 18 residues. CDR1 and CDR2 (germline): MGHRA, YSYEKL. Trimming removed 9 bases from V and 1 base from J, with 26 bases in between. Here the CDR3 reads CASMKTPYTGIGTDTQYF. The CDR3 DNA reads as TGCGCCAGTATGAAGACCCCATATACGGGGATCGGCACAGATACGCAGTATTTT.

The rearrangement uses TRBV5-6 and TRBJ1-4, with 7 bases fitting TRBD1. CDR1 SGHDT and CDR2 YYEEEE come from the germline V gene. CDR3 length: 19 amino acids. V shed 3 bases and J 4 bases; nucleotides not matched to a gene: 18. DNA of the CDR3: TGTGCCAGCAGCTCGCGGGACAGCTATTATCGGCCTAATAATGAAAAACTGTTTTTT. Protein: CASSSRDSYYRPNNEKLFF.

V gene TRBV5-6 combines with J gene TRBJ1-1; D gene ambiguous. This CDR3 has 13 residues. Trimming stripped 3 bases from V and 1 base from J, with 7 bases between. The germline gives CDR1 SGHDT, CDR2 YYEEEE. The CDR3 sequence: CASSYYGNTEAFF. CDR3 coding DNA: TGTGCCAGCAGCTACTACGGGAACACTGAAGCTTTCTTT.